This T cell receptor (gamma chain) was documented in a study of Vδ1+ human thymocytes. Overall study findings and caveats: Unlike peripheral blood Vdelta1+ controls, thymic delta-chain sequences included approximately 20% Vdelta2 and few Vdelta3. Thymic TRG and TRD repertoires appeared highly polyclonal.

Extracted RNA was reverse transcribed into cDNA. Multiplex PCR used pooled V-gene forward primers and a constant-region reverse primer to amplify CDR3s. With CATT, TCRdb re-called clones from the multiplex PCR reads. The table has some 37,000 gamma-chain clones, around 20% seen once. The germline CDR1 and CDR2 sequences are GITISATS and ISYDGTV (reference sequence). The CDR3 covers 13 residues. The junction had 4 bases not matched to a gene; V was cut back by 5 bases and J by 0 bases. Points on this clone: The antigen is unknown.

The specimen was Vdelta1+ gamma-delta thymocytes from the thymus. Indicated subset: FACS-sorted CD3+ TCRalphabeta- TCRVdelta1+ TCRVdelta2- thymocytes. The receptor comes from a girl under three years old who had congenital heart surgery. This chain links TRGV9 with TRGJ1 or TRGJ2. CDR3 region: CALWAENYYKKLF. For the CDR3, the DNA is TGTGCCTTGTGGGCCGAGAATTATTATAAGAAACTCTTT.